One and the same sample provided the 19 T cell receptor beta chains below, sequenced in a study of blood T cell repertoires in COVID-19 (TCRdb year 2020). Library generation was performed with the immunoSEQ multiplex PCR assay. The table comes from immuneACCESS by way of TCRdb, which keeps in-frame sequences with V and J called. Part of the clones is missing from these tables; in studies checked, under half for an unresolved V gene and the rest for unknown reasons. This sample holds around 140,000 clones; 80% were observed only once. Of the sample, approximately 3.5% is held by the ten largest clones. The sample comprised peripheral blood. The receptor source for this set is a man in his sixties or seventies who had recovered from COVID-19.

The chain is built from TRBV2 and TRBJ2-3; a weak D match, TRBD1 (6 bases). V lost 5 bases and J 5 bases, leaving 8 bases between the germline ends. This CDR3 has 12 residues. CDR1 is SNHLY and CDR2 is FYNNEI in the germline V gene. This CDR3 reads CASSTGRDTQYF. CDR3 coding DNA: TGTGCCAGCAGTACAGGGCGAGATACGCAGTATTTT.

The gene calls are TRBV19 and TRBJ1-5; 7 nucleotides match TRBD1. The CDR3 is 16 residues long. V trimming: 7 bases; J trimming: 2 bases; junction bases outside the gene matches: 11. Germline V lookup: CDR1 LNHDA, CDR2 SQIVND (reference sequence). The CDR3 DNA reads TGTGCCAGTACTACTCCCAGGACAGGCGGCAATCAGCCCCAGCATTTT. Its protein product is CASTTPRTGGNQPQHF.

For the CDR3, the DNA is TGTGCCAGCAAGCACCCCAGGGGCACCGGGGAGCTGTTTTTT. This sequence encodes CASKHPRGTGELFF. This chain connects TRBV6-5 to TRBJ2-2, with a possible D match to TRBD1 (6 bases). V was clipped by 7 bases and J by 4 bases, with 13 bases between them. This CDR3 is built from 14 residues. Germline CDR1 MNHEY, CDR2 SVGAGI.

This clone has a handful of counts. The chain employs TRBV18 and TRBJ1-4, with 8 nucleotides matching TRBD1. After removal of 3 bases from V and 3 bases from J, the junction contained 3 bases not matched to a gene. CDR1 KGHSH and CDR2 LQKENI come from the germline V gene. The CDR3 consists of 15 residues. The CDR3 nucleotides are TGTGCCAGCTCACCGTGGGACAGGTCTAATGAAAAACTGTTTTTT. Translated: CASSPWDRSNEKLFF. The whole variable domain, remainder taken from reference TRBV18 and TRBJ1-4, is NAGVMQNPRHLVRRRGQEARLRCSPMKGHSHVYWYRQLPEEGLKFMVYLQKENIIDESGMPKERFSAEFPKEGPSILRIQQVVRGDSAAYFCASSPWDRSNEKLFFGSGTQLSVL.

The chain couples TRBV5-1 to TRBJ1-1; 7 bases map to TRBD1. The V gene's germline CDR1 is SGHRS and CDR2 YFSETQ. CDR3 length equals 15 residues. V trimming: 3 bases; J trimming: 4 bases; junction bases outside the gene matches: 9. The CDR3 DNA reads as TGCGCCAGCAGCTGGAGACAGGGCCGAGGCACTGAAGCTTTCTTT. Its protein product is CASSWRQGRGTEAFF.

The rearrangement uses TRBV11-3 and TRBJ2-3; TRBD2 matches 8 bases. The CDR3 length is 15 residues. Per germline, CDR1 SGHNT and CDR2 YENEEA. V was pared by 5 bases and J by 3 bases, with 7 bases of the junction left unmatched. CDR3 DNA: TGTGCCAGCAGCAACGGGAGGGCCGTTACAGATACGCAGTATTTT. Protein: CASSNGRAVTDTQYF.

This chain's CDR3 is CASSIDRWRSTNEQFF. The CDR3 coding sequence is TGTGCCAGTAGTATAGATAGATGGAGAAGCACGAATGAGCAGTTCTTC. The chain is built from TRBV19 and TRBJ2-1; no clear D. The germline CDR1 and CDR2 sequences are LNHDA and SQIVND (reference sequence). The CDR3 has 16 residues. V lost 0 bases to trimming and J lost 7 bases, with 16 bases between them.

This clone has just a few counts. Other DNA sequences in the sample encode the same CDR3. This chain links TRBV7-2 with TRBJ2-1, with 10 positions matching TRBD2. Germline lookup yields CDR1 SGHTA and CDR2 FQGNSA. The CDR3 has 15 residues. With V trimmed by 5 bases and J by 3 bases, 4 bases remained unmatched. The CDR3 region has the DNA TGTGCCAGCAGCCCGGCTAGCGGGAGCTACAATGAGCAGTTCTTC. The encoded protein is CASSPASGSYNEQFF.

Concerning this clone itself: Given a much more abundant clone one base away, this may be a read error. The rearrangement joins TRBV7-3 to TRBJ2-6; D is unresolved. CDR1 and CDR2 (germline): SGHTA, FQGTGA. The ends were cut back, 2 bases at V and 3 bases at J, with 2 bases in the middle. This CDR3 has 13 amino acids. The CDR3 DNA reads TGTGCCAGCAGCTTACATGGGGCCAACGTCCTGACTTTC. It specifies CASSLHGANVLTF.

The gene calls are TRBV7-2 and TRBJ2-5, with 7 bases aligning to TRBD1. The CDR3 is 16 amino acids. V was pared by 5 bases and J by 0 bases, with 9 bases of the junction left unmatched. The germline gives CDR1 SGHTA, CDR2 FQGNSA. CDR3: CASSLLTGVHQETQYF. As DNA, the CDR3 is TGTGCCAGCAGCCTCTTAACAGGGGTTCACCAAGAGACCCAGTACTTC. The full variable domain, its missing parts supplied by reference TRBV7-2 and TRBJ2-5, is GAGVSQSPSNKVTEKGKDVELRCDPISGHTALYWYRQSLGQGLEFLIYFQGNSAPDKSGLPSDRFSAERTGGSVSTLTIQRTQQEDSAVYLCASSLLTGVHQETQYFGPGTRLLVL.

The genes are TRBV18 and TRBJ2-1; TRBD2 matches at 11 bases. This CDR3 comprises 18 residues. The germline V gene encodes CDR1 KGHSH and CDR2 LQKENI. With V trimmed by 5 bases and J by 4 bases, 13 bases remained unmatched. CDR3 sequence (DNA): TGTGCCAGCTCATCCACTTACCCACTAGCGGGAGTATACAATGAGCAGTTCTTC. Protein sequence: CASSSTYPLAGVYNEQFF.

This clone has a single count. This rearrangement joins TRBV2 to TRBJ2-3; 7 bases fit TRBD2. The CDR3 loop spans 15 amino acids. The V gene's germline CDR1 is SNHLY and CDR2 FYNNEI. The V segment lost 7 bases and the J segment 5 bases; nucleotides outside the gene matches: 12. The CDR3 region is CASTLEGREGDTQYF. The CDR3 nucleotides read TGTGCCAGCACATTAGAGGGGAGGGAAGGAGATACGCAGTATTTT.

On this clone itself: Other DNA sequences of this sample code for an identical CDR3. The chain is built from TRBV25-1 and TRBJ2-7; perhaps TRBD1 as D (6 bases). CDR3 size: 13 residues. Trimming pared 1 base from V and 5 bases from J, leaving 9 bases between. The germline V gene has CDR1 MGHDK and CDR2 SYGVNS. CDR3 amino acids: CASSELGGHEQYF. The CDR3 DNA follows: TGTGCCAGCAGTGAATTAGGGGGACACGAGCAGTACTTC.

The rearrangement links TRBV9 to TRBJ2-1, with TRBD2 matching over 14 bases. Germline V gene sequence: CDR1 SGDLS, CDR2 YYNGEE. This CDR3 contains 19 residues. Trimming at V came to 1 base and at J to 1 base, leaving 7 bases not matched to a gene. The CDR3: CASSVLGLAGEGSYNEQFF. As DNA, the CDR3 is TGTGCCAGCAGCGTATTGGGACTAGCGGGAGAGGGATCCTACAATGAGCAGTTCTTC. Using reference TRBV9 and TRBJ2-1 for the parts outside the CDR3, the full variable domain is DSGVTQTPKHLITATGQRVTLRCSPRSGDLSVYWYQQSLDQGLQFLIQYYNGEERAKGNILERFSAQQFPDLHSELNLSSLELGDSALYFCASSVLGLAGEGSYNEQFFGPGTRLTVL.

V gene TRBV6-2 or TRBV6-3 combines with J gene TRBJ2-7, with D unclear. The CDR3 length is 14 residues. The germline V gene encodes CDR1 MNHEY and CDR2 SVGEGT. Trimming removed 2 bases from V and 3 bases from J, with 11 bases in between. The CDR3 DNA reads TGTGCCAGCAGTTACGTATACGGTAACTACGAGCAGTACTTC. This codes for CASSYVYGNYEQYF.

V is TRBV28 and J is TRBJ2-1; 12 bases match TRBD2. V lost 5 bases to trimming and J lost 6 bases; unmatched junction nucleotides: 8. The CDR3 is made up of 16 amino acids. The germline V gene has CDR1 MDHEN and CDR2 SYDVKM. The CDR3 protein is CASSRLAGAPSNEQFF. The CDR3 nucleotides read TGTGCCAGCAGTCGACTAGCGGGAGCCCCCAGCAATGAGCAGTTCTTC. Full variable domain (missing parts from reference TRBV28 and TRBJ2-1): DVKVTQSSRYLVKRTGEKVFLECVQDMDHENMFWYRQDPGLGLRLIYFSYDVKMKEKGDIPEGYSVSREKKERFSLILESASTNQTSMYLCASSRLAGAPSNEQFFGPGTRLTVL.

V is TRBV25-1 and J is TRBJ1-1; D ambiguous. Germline V gene data show CDR1 as MGHDK and CDR2 as SYGVNS. The CDR3 loop spans 14 amino acids. The V and J ends lost 7 bases and 1 base respectively, with 13 bases between them. The CDR3 DNA reads as TGTGCCAGCAAAGAGGCACACCGGAACACTGAAGCTTTCTTT. Translated: CASKEAHRNTEAFF.

The chain uses TRBV4-3 and TRBJ2-7; possible D gene TRBD1, 6 bases. The CDR3 sequence is 16 residues long. Germline V lookup: CDR1 LGHNA, CDR2 YSLEER. V lost 0 bases and J lost 3, with 15 bases in between. CDR3 bases: TGCGCCAGCAGCCAAGATAAGGACAGCCACTTCTACGAGCAGTACTTC. Translating it yields CASSQDKDSHFYEQYF.

V gene TRBV28 combines with J gene TRBJ1-2; D is ambiguous. Germline-derived CDR1 and CDR2 are MDHEN and SYDVKM. Trimming stripped 7 bases from V and 2 bases from J, with 20 bases between. CDR3 length: 16 amino acids. The CDR3 coding sequence is TGTGCCAGCACCCCAACTACCGCAGCGCCGAACTATGGCTACACCTTC. This gives the protein CASTPTTAAPNYGYTF.